Listed below are T cell receptor beta chains from one sample, sequenced in a study of radiotherapy plus CTLA-4 blockade in lung cancer. Sequencing used immunoSEQ multiplex PCR; TCRdb keeps in-frame clones, though not all of them. The sample has about 45,000 clones; roughly 59% are singletons. This specimen was peripheral blood, taken from a patient treated with radiotherapy plus ipilimumab. The receptors here all came from a human donor with non-small cell lung cancer who had a partial response to radiotherapy plus ipilimumab. CDR3s include the opening cysteine and the closing phenylalanine or tryptophan. A D gene is named only where the DNA matches it firmly. The size of a clone is reported for some rows only, either as once, few or many, or as a class for expanded clones.

d_call: -; v_call: TRBV7-8; clone_size: -; j_call: TRBJ2-7; cdr3_nt: TGTGCCAGCAGCATACAGGATTACGAGCAGTACTTC; cdr3_aa: CASSIQDYEQYF
d_call: -; v_call: TRBV6-5; clone_size: -; j_call: TRBJ1-3; cdr3_nt: TGTGCCAGCACTAGAGGGAGGGCCTCTGGAAACACCATATATTTT; cdr3_aa: CASTRGRASGNTIYF
d_call: TRBD1; v_call: TRBV5-5; clone_size: few; j_call: TRBJ1-2; cdr3_nt: TGTGCCAGCAGCTTCCCGACAGGGACGGATGGCTACACCTTC; cdr3_aa: CASSFPTGTDGYTF
d_call: -; v_call: TRBV10-3; clone_size: -; j_call: TRBJ2-7; cdr3_nt: TGTGCCATCAGTGAATGGGGACAACGGAACGAGCAGTACTTC; cdr3_aa: CAISEWGQRNEQYF
d_call: -; v_call: TRBV14; clone_size: medium-sized; j_call: TRBJ1-2; cdr3_nt: TGTGCCAGCAGCCATCGGAGGGATGGGAGTGGCTACACCTTC; cdr3_aa: CASSHRRDGSGYTF
d_call: TRBD2; v_call: TRBV5-1; clone_size: -; j_call: TRBJ2-3; cdr3_nt: TGCGCCAGCAGCGTATCTAGCGGGGGGGGTAGCACAGATACGCAGTATTTT; cdr3_aa: CASSVSSGGGSTDTQYF
d_call: -; v_call: TRBV11-2; clone_size: -; j_call: TRBJ2-7; cdr3_nt: TGTGCCAGCAGCTTATTGTCTAGTCTTCCTTCCGAGCAGTACTTC; cdr3_aa: CASSLLSSLPSEQYF
d_call: TRBD1; v_call: TRBV6-6; clone_size: -; j_call: TRBJ1-6; cdr3_nt: TGTGCCAGCAGACCGACAGGGGACAATTCACCCCTCCACTTT; cdr3_aa: CASRPTGDNSPLHF
d_call: -; v_call: TRBV4-2; clone_size: few; j_call: TRBJ2-3; cdr3_nt: TGTGCCAGCAGCCAAGAGCGGGACACAGATACGCAGTATTTT; cdr3_aa: CASSQERDTDTQYF
d_call: -; v_call: TRBV7-2; clone_size: -; j_call: TRBJ1-2; cdr3_nt: TGTGCCAGCAGCTACGGGGTCTATGGCTACACCTTC; cdr3_aa: CASSYGVYGYTF
d_call: -; v_call: TRBV5-1; clone_size: -; j_call: TRBJ1-2; cdr3_nt: TGCGCCAGCAGCTTGGCGACAGAAACGGATGGCTACACCTTC; cdr3_aa: CASSLATETDGYTF
d_call: TRBD2; v_call: TRBV25-1; clone_size: -; j_call: TRBJ2-5; cdr3_nt: TGTGCCAGCAGTGACCCCCGGGGGGGACGAGAGACCCAGTACTTC; cdr3_aa: CASSDPRGGRETQYF
d_call: TRBD2; v_call: TRBV5-1; clone_size: -; j_call: TRBJ2-3; cdr3_nt: TGCGCCAGCAGCTTGACCCAACTAGCGGGCACAGATACGCAGTATTTT; cdr3_aa: CASSLTQLAGTDTQYF
d_call: -; v_call: TRBV6-5; clone_size: -; j_call: TRBJ2-7; cdr3_nt: TGTGCCAGCAGTTCCCTGACGGGGACCTACGAGCAGTACTTC; cdr3_aa: CASSSLTGTYEQYF
d_call: TRBD2; v_call: TRBV30; clone_size: -; j_call: TRBJ2-1; cdr3_nt: TGTGCCTGGAGTGTTGGTAGCGGGGGGGCGTATGAGCAGTTCTTC; cdr3_aa: CAWSVGSGGAYEQFF
d_call: -; v_call: TRBV5-1; clone_size: -; j_call: TRBJ1-2; cdr3_nt: TGCGCCAGCAGCTTGTCAGTTTCCCTTGGCTACACCTTC; cdr3_aa: CASSLSVSLGYTF
d_call: -; v_call: TRBV5-4; clone_size: many; j_call: TRBJ1-2; cdr3_nt: TGTGCCAGCAGCTTAACAGGGCTTGGATATGGCTACACCTTC; cdr3_aa: CASSLTGLGYGYTF
d_call: -; v_call: TRBV18; clone_size: -; j_call: TRBJ1-6; cdr3_nt: TGTGCCAGCTCGGAAGGGGGTAGCGATTCACCCCTCCACTTT; cdr3_aa: CASSEGGSDSPLHF
d_call: -; v_call: TRBV19; clone_size: -; j_call: TRBJ1-2; cdr3_nt: TGTGCCACCCGACAGTCTAACTATGGCTACACCTTC; cdr3_aa: CATRQSNYGYTF
d_call: -; v_call: TRBV28; clone_size: -; j_call: TRBJ1-3; cdr3_nt: TGTGCCAGCAGAGGGCAGGGCCGAAACACCATATATTTT; cdr3_aa: CASRGQGRNTIYF
d_call: -; v_call: TRBV6-5; clone_size: -; j_call: TRBJ1-5; cdr3_nt: TGTGCCAGCAGTGGCGGCCTGGGTCAGCCCCAGCATTTT; cdr3_aa: CASSGGLGQPQHF
d_call: -; v_call: TRBV29-1; clone_size: -; j_call: TRBJ2-7; cdr3_nt: TGCAGCTTCCGACTAGGTAACTACGAGCAGTACTTC; cdr3_aa: CSFRLGNYEQYF
d_call: -; v_call: TRBV9; clone_size: -; j_call: TRBJ2-7; cdr3_nt: TGTGCCAGCAGCGTAGGAGATAAGGGGTACCACGAGCAGTACTTC; cdr3_aa: CASSVGDKGYHEQYF
d_call: TRBD1; v_call: TRBV6-1; clone_size: -; j_call: TRBJ1-2; cdr3_nt: TGTGCCAGCAGGACGACAGGGGGCAAGTACTATGGCTACACCTTC; cdr3_aa: CASRTTGGKYYGYTF
d_call: -; v_call: TRBV20-1; clone_size: -; j_call: TRBJ1-2; cdr3_nt: TGCAGTGCTAGTGTCCGGGGGGCTGCCACCTTC; cdr3_aa: CSASVRGAATF
d_call: TRBD1; v_call: TRBV5-1; clone_size: few; j_call: TRBJ1-2; cdr3_nt: TGTGCCAGCAGCTTGAACCCGGGACAGGGAGGAGGTGGCTACACCTTC; cdr3_aa: CASSLNPGQGGGGYTF
d_call: TRBD2; v_call: TRBV5-4; clone_size: -; j_call: TRBJ2-3; cdr3_nt: TGTGCCAGCAGCTTAGGTATTAGCGGGGCATCTAGCACAGATACGCAGTATTTT; cdr3_aa: CASSLGISGASSTDTQYF
d_call: -; v_call: TRBV7-2; clone_size: -; j_call: TRBJ2-3; cdr3_nt: TGTGCCAGCAGCAGCAGAGGGCGCGGAGATACGCAGTATTTT; cdr3_aa: CASSSRGRGDTQYF
d_call: -; v_call: TRBV15; clone_size: once; j_call: TRBJ2-5; cdr3_nt: TGTGCCACCAGCAACTCTCTCCGGGGGAAGACCCAGTACTTC; cdr3_aa: CATSNSLRGKTQYF
d_call: -; v_call: TRBV9; clone_size: -; j_call: TRBJ2-2; cdr3_nt: TGTGCCAGCAGCCCCCATGGGGGGAGAGGAACCGGGGAGCTGTTTTTT; cdr3_aa: CASSPHGGRGTGELFF
d_call: -; v_call: TRBV5-4; clone_size: -; j_call: TRBJ1-2; cdr3_nt: TGCGCCAGCAGCCAAGATGGGGGGTTCTATGGCTACACCTTC; cdr3_aa: CASSQDGGFYGYTF
d_call: TRBD1; v_call: TRBV11-2; clone_size: -; j_call: TRBJ1-1; cdr3_nt: TGTGCCAGTACCGACAGGGCGACTGAAGCTTTCTTT; cdr3_aa: CASTDRATEAFF
d_call: TRBD1; v_call: TRBV2; clone_size: few; j_call: TRBJ2-6; cdr3_nt: TGTGCCAGCGGATACGGGACAGGAGGCTCTGGGGCCAACGTCCTGACTTTC; cdr3_aa: CASGYGTGGSGANVLTF
d_call: TRBD2; v_call: TRBV7-3; clone_size: -; j_call: TRBJ2-1; cdr3_nt: TGTGCCAGCAGTCTCCTCAATGTATTACCCGGGACTAGTTCCCTCCATGAGCAGTTCTTC; cdr3_aa: CASSLLNVLPGTSSLHEQFF
d_call: -; v_call: TRBV6-1; clone_size: -; j_call: TRBJ2-1; cdr3_nt: TGTGCCATAACTATGGAAGTCTTCTACAATGAGCAGTTCTTC; cdr3_aa: CAITMEVFYNEQFF
d_call: -; v_call: TRBV5-5; clone_size: few; j_call: TRBJ1-5; cdr3_nt: TGTGCCAGCAGCTTGCAACGGGGCAATCAGCCCCAGCATTTT; cdr3_aa: CASSLQRGNQPQHF
d_call: -; v_call: TRBV6-5; clone_size: -; j_call: TRBJ2-7; cdr3_nt: TGTGCCAGCAACGGGAACGCATGGTCCTCCTACGAGCAGTACTTC; cdr3_aa: CASNGNAWSSYEQYF
d_call: -; v_call: TRBV6-1; clone_size: -; j_call: TRBJ1-5; cdr3_nt: TGTGCCAGCAGTGAGCGGGACCGAAATCAGCCCCAGCATTTT; cdr3_aa: CASSERDRNQPQHF
d_call: -; v_call: TRBV10-3; clone_size: -; j_call: TRBJ2-1; cdr3_nt: TGTGCCATCAGTGGACGGGGGGCCACTTACAATGAGCAGTTCTTC; cdr3_aa: CAISGRGATYNEQFF
d_call: -; v_call: TRBV30; clone_size: -; j_call: TRBJ1-5; cdr3_nt: TGTGCCTGGAGTGGCAGTAGCAATCAGCCCCAGCATTTT; cdr3_aa: CAWSGSSNQPQHF
d_call: -; v_call: TRBV5-6; clone_size: -; j_call: TRBJ1-5; cdr3_nt: TGTGCCAGCAGCTTGGGCAGCGGAGGTCAGCCCCAGCATTTT; cdr3_aa: CASSLGSGGQPQHF
d_call: -; v_call: TRBV29-1; clone_size: -; j_call: TRBJ2-7; cdr3_nt: TGCAGCGTTGAAGATCTTCGGGGAATGGGGAAGGAGCAGTACTTC; cdr3_aa: CSVEDLRGMGKEQYF
d_call: -; v_call: TRBV5-1; clone_size: -; j_call: TRBJ2-2; cdr3_nt: TGCGCCAGCAGCTCCACTCCCTATCCCGGGGAGCTGTTTTTT; cdr3_aa: CASSSTPYPGELFF
d_call: TRBD1; v_call: TRBV7-2; clone_size: few; j_call: TRBJ1-2; cdr3_nt: TGTGCCAGCAGCTGGGGACAGGGAGTCTATGGCTACACCTTC; cdr3_aa: CASSWGQGVYGYTF
d_call: TRBD1; v_call: TRBV25-1; clone_size: -; j_call: TRBJ2-5; cdr3_nt: TGTGCCAGCAGGGGCGCAGGGGGCGCAGAGACCCAGTACTTC; cdr3_aa: CASRGAGGAETQYF